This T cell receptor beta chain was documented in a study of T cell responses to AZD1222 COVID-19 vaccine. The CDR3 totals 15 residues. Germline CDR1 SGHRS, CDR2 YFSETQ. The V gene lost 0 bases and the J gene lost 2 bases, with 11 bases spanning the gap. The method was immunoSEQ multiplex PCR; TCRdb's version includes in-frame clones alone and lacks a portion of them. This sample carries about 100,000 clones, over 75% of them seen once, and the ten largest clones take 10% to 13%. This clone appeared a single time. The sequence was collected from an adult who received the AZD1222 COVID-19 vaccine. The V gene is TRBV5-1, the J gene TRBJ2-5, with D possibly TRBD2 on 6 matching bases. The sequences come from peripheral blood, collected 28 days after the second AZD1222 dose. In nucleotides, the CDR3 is TGCGCCAGCAGCTTGGGGGGGACTTCTCAAGAGACCCAGTACTTC. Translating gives CASSLGGTSQETQYF.